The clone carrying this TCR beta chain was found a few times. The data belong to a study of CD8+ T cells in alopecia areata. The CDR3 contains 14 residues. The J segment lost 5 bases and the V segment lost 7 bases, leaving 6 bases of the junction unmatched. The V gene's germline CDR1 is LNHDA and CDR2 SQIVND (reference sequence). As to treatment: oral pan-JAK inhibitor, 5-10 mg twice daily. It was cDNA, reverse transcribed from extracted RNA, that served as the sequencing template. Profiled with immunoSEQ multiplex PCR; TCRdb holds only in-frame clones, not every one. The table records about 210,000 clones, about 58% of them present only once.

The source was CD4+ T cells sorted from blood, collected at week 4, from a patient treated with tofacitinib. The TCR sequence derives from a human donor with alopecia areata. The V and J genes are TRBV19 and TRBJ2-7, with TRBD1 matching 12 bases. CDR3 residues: CASKPGQGAHEQYF. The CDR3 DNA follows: TGTGCCAGTAAACCGGGACAGGGGGCCCACGAGCAGTACTTC. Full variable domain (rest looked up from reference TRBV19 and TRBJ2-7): DGGITQSPKYLFRKEGQNVTLSCEQNLNHDAMYWYRQDPGQGLRLIYYSQIVNDFQKGDIAEGYSVSREKKESFPLTVTSAQKNPTAFYLCASKPGQGAHEQYFGPGTRLTVT.